These 7 T cell receptor beta chains originate from one sample sequenced in a study of T cell responses to AZD1222 COVID-19 vaccine. Here immunoSEQ multiplex PCR was the method, and the copy in TCRdb shows in-frame clones only, minus some. Of approximately 120,000 clones listed, about 87% are singletons. The sample here was peripheral blood, taken on day 0 of AZD1222 vaccination. These receptors were taken from an adult in good health.

This chain uses TRBV9 with TRBJ1-1; D not resolved. The CDR3 has 15 amino acids. Per the germline V gene, CDR1 is SGDLS and CDR2 is YYNGEE. Trimming left V 3 bases short and J 3 bases short, with 15 bases between. CDR3 amino acids: CASSEGGRGDTEAFF. CDR3 coding DNA: TGTGCCAGCAGCGAGGGAGGACGCGGGGACACTGAAGCTTTCTTT.

The CDR3 protein is CASSWGSRGSSYNSPLHF. Here the CDR3 DNA reads TGTGCCAGCAGTTGGGGCTCGAGGGGGAGCTCCTATAATTCACCCCTCCACTTT. The rearrangement links TRBV6-2 or TRBV6-3 to TRBJ1-6; possibly TRBD1 for D (6 bases). CDR3 length: 18 amino acids. CDR1 and CDR2 (germline): MNHEY, SVGEGT. V was trimmed by 4 bases and J by 0 bases, leaving 16 bases between them.

This sequence joins TRBV5-1 and TRBJ1-1, with D possibly TRBD1 on 5 matching bases. Germline V gene data show CDR1 as SGHRS and CDR2 as YFSETQ. The CDR3 covers 13 residues. Trimming pared 0 bases from V and 6 bases from J, leaving 9 bases between. The chain's CDR3 is CASSLGGGAEAFF. The CDR3 DNA is TGCGCCAGCAGCTTGGGTGGGGGAGCTGAAGCTTTCTTT.

This chain connects TRBV21-1 to TRBJ2-2; TRBD2 is the table's D call and was not checked against the DNA. TRBV21-1 is assigned pseudogene status. The CDR3 sequence is 18 residues long. The CDR3 protein is CASSKGSAGGRKGGELFF. The CDR3 DNA sequence: TGTGCCAGCAGCAAAGGTTCGGCGGGAGGGCGCAAGGGCGGGGAGCTGTTTTTT.

This clone was observed a single time. The genes are TRBV9 and TRBJ2-7; D may correspond to TRBD1 or TRBD2 (5 bases each). The ends were cut back, 0 bases at V and 3 bases at J, with 10 bases in the middle. Per the germline V gene, CDR1 is SGDLS and CDR2 is YYNGEE. The CDR3 consists of 14 residues. This CDR3 is CASSVGGDDYEQYF. DNA of the CDR3: TGTGCCAGCAGCGTAGGAGGGGACGACTACGAGCAGTACTTC.

V usage is TRBV7-2 and J usage is TRBJ1-4; perhaps TRBD1 as D (6 bases). Germline values: CDR1 SGHTA, CDR2 FQGNSA. There are 14 residues in the CDR3. Trimming took off 6 bases at V and 7 bases at J, with 15 bases between the two ends. The CDR3 loop is CASSRGGAGEKLFF. The CDR3 DNA reads TGTGCCAGCAGTCGAGGGGGGGCCGGTGAAAAACTGTTTTTT.

V usage is TRBV5-4 and J usage is TRBJ1-4; D might be TRBD1 (5 bases). The V gene lost 4 bases and the J gene lost 6 bases, with 10 bases spanning the gap. The germline V gene encodes CDR1 SGHNT and CDR2 YYREEE (reference sequence). The CDR3 spans 13 residues. CDR3 sequence reads: CASSPGTDEKLFF. The CDR3, as DNA: TGTGCCAGCAGCCCCGGGACGGATGAAAAACTGTTTTTT.